The 24 T cell receptor beta chains below come from one sample, sequenced in a study of blood T cells in healthy people across ages. The authors ran a second PCR of roughly 6 to 11 cycles using a sample-barcoded 5' primer and a J-beta primer mix. Via MiXCR, TCRdb re-called the 5' RACE reads, giving one row per CDR3 protein. The table lists roughly 800,000 distinct CDR3 sequences, about a quarter of them singletons. This sample also appeared in a second study, on T cells of mothers and their children.

Sequencing was done on a sample of blood. The receptors stem from a boy younger than 18 in good health.

The chain joins TRBV20-1 to TRBJ2-7, with unresolved D. This CDR3 is 13 amino acids long. Germline V CDR1 and CDR2: DFQATT, SNEGSKA (reference sequence). Trimming took 5 bases from V and 0 from J, leaving 11 bases between them. CDR3 in amino acids: CSARTTVSYEQYF. CDR3 DNA: TGCAGTGCTCGTACGACTGTCTCCTACGAGCAGTACTTC.

The gene calls are TRBV12-3 or TRBV12-4 and TRBJ2-7; 9 bases line up with TRBD2. After removal of 6 bases from V and 4 bases from J, the junction contained 4 bases not matched to a gene. CDR3 size: 13 residues. The CDR3 sequence is CASRLAGHYEQYF. The CDR3 DNA reads as TGTGCCAGCAGGCTAGCGGGGCATTACGAGCAGTACTTC.

The chain links TRBV29-1 to TRBJ1-4; D not resolved. Germline CDR1 and CDR2: SQVTM and ANQGSEA. V dropped 6 bases and J dropped 8 bases, with 16 bases sitting between them. The length of the CDR3 is 13 residues. The CDR3 sequence is CSVEPGGREKLFF. The CDR3 nucleotides read TGCAGCGTCGAACCGGGCGGGCGGGAAAAACTGTTTTTT. Full variable domain (missing parts from reference TRBV29-1 and TRBJ1-4): SAVISQKPSRDICQRGTSLTIQCQVDSQVTMMFWYRQQPGQSLTLIATANQGSEATYESGFVIDKFPISRPNLTFSTLTVSNMSPEDSSIYLCSVEPGGREKLFFGSGTQLSVL.

This clonotype was seen only a few times. The V gene is TRBV4-1, the J gene TRBJ1-5; D may be TRBD1 (5 bases). V gave up 6 bases and J gave up 0 bases, with 12 bases separating them. Germline CDR1 reads MGHRA; CDR2 reads YSYEKL. The CDR3 spans 15 residues. The CDR3 protein is CASRVQVYSNQPQHF. The CDR3 DNA sequence: TGCGCCAGCAGAGTACAGGTTTATAGCAATCAGCCCCAGCATTTT.

The rearrangement uses TRBV27 and TRBJ2-7; TRBD1 matches at 9 bases. The V segment lost 4 bases and the J segment 5 bases; nucleotides outside the gene matches: 9. This CDR3 contains 15 residues. Germline V gene sequence: CDR1 MNHEY, CDR2 SMNVEV (reference sequence). CDR3 nucleotides: TGTGCCAGCAGTTCCTTGGACAGGGGACTAAACGAGCAGTACTTC. Its translation is CASSSLDRGLNEQYF.

The genes are TRBV4-1 and TRBJ2-6; weak D call: TRBD1 (5 bases). The CDR3 extends over 15 amino acids. Trimming removed 3 bases at V and 1 base at J, with 7 bases between. CDR1 and CDR2 from the germline V gene are MGHRA and YSYEKL. The CDR3 loop reads CASSHRESGANVLTF. The CDR3 coding sequence is TGCGCCAGCAGCCACAGGGAATCTGGGGCCAACGTCCTGACTTTC.

The chain carries TRBV4-1 and TRBJ2-2; TRBD1 or TRBD2 may be the D gene (5 bases each). The CDR3 covers 15 residues. The germline V and J ends were trimmed by 3 bases and 3 bases, with 11 bases remaining between them. From germline, CDR1 is MGHRA and CDR2 YSYEKL. CDR3 protein: CASSQRDGYTGELFF. DNA of the CDR3: TGCGCCAGCAGCCAGAGGGACGGGTACACCGGGGAGCTGTTTTTT.

The CDR3 loop reads CASSYGGSFVNYGYTF. CDR3 DNA sequence: TGTGCCAGCAGTTACGGCGGATCCTTCGTAAACTATGGCTACACCTTC. J is TRBJ1-2 and V is TRBV6-5; D uncertain. V gave up 2 bases and J gave up 2 bases, with 15 bases separating them. Germline V gives CDR1 MNHEY, CDR2 SVGAGI. CDR3 size: 16 residues.

The rearrangement uses TRBV14 and TRBJ1-2; possibly TRBD1 for D (6 bases). This CDR3 region has 14 residues. Germline CDR1 and CDR2: SGHDN and FVKESK. V was pared by 4 bases and J by 4 bases, with 13 bases between. CDR3 protein: CASSPGTRGYGYTF. The CDR3, as DNA: TGTGCCAGCAGCCCCGGGACAAGGGGCTATGGCTACACCTTC.

This clonotype was counted a few times. The chain couples TRBV6-1 to TRBJ2-7, with TRBD2 matching over 9 bases. CDR1 and CDR2 (germline): MNHNS, SASEGT. CDR3 length: 18 residues. Trimming cost V 10 bases and J 3 bases; bases outside gene matches: 22. The CDR3 bases are TGTGCCACTAAACCAGGGGCAGCGGGGGGTCCGAAGGACTACGAGCAGTACTTC. Protein product: CATKPGAAGGPKDYEQYF.

This chain uses TRBV6-1 with TRBJ2-3; 10 bases agree with TRBD2. The CDR3 runs 15 residues. From germline, CDR1 is MNHNS and CDR2 SASEGT. Trimming took 2 bases from V and 5 from J; bases not matched to a gene: 4. CDR3 sequence: CASSEKAGGQDTQYF. The CDR3 DNA is TGTGCCAGCAGTGAAAAAGCGGGGGGGCAAGATACGCAGTATTTT.

The rearrangement joins TRBV20-1 to TRBJ2-7; 11 positions agree with TRBD2. The length of the CDR3 is 14 residues. From germline, CDR1 is DFQATT and CDR2 SNEGSKA (reference sequence). Unmatched junction bases numbered 5, after V lost 4 bases and J lost 3 bases. DNA for the CDR3: TGCAGTGCTACCGGGACTAGCGGATACTACGAGCAGTACTTC. This sequence encodes CSATGTSGYYEQYF.

Regarding this clonotype: One end of the junction fails to match germline, which may point to a read error. The rearrangement joins TRBV20-1 to TRBJ2-3; 9 positions agree with TRBD2. Germline V gives CDR1 DFQATT, CDR2 SNEGSKA (reference sequence). The CDR3 spans 15 residues. CDR3 region: CSARDERGAPYTRYF. The CDR3 coding sequence is TGCAGTGCTAGAGATGAGCGGGGGGCTCCTTATACGCGGTATTTT.

Only a few counts were recorded for this clonotype. V and J are TRBV7-3 and TRBJ2-2; no firm D call. V lost 2 bases and J 1 base, leaving 11 bases between the germline ends. The germline V gene encodes CDR1 SGHTA and CDR2 FQGTGA. This CDR3 region has 16 residues. CDR3 DNA sequence: TGTGCCAGCAGCTTATATGCAGCAGGGAACACCGGGGAGCTGTTTTTT. Its translation is CASSLYAAGNTGELFF.

The CDR3 protein is CASGRTGVYSNQPQHF. The DNA for the CDR3 is TGTGCTAGTGGTAGGACAGGGGTCTATAGCAATCAGCCCCAGCATTTT. The chain carries TRBV12-5 and TRBJ1-5; TRBD1 agrees at 9 bases. The CDR3 loop spans 16 amino acids. V lost 5 bases and J lost 0; bases outside the gene matches: 5. Per germline, CDR1 LGHNT and CDR2 FRNRAP.

This clonotype was seen more than once but under ten times. V is TRBV30 and J is TRBJ1-4, with D perhaps TRBD1 (5 bases). The CDR3 extends over 13 amino acids. Germline CDR1 reads GTSNPN; CDR2 reads SVGIG (reference sequence). V was cut by 6 bases and J by 7 bases, with 15 bases left in between. The CDR3 DNA follows: TGTGCCTGTCCCCTCCAGGGCGGTGAAAAACTGTTTTTT. Translating gives CACPLQGGEKLFF.

The chain recombines TRBV5-1 with TRBJ2-5, with 11 bases fitting TRBD1. The ends lost 6 bases at V and 3 bases at J; junction bases unmatched: 10. From germline, CDR1 is SGHRS and CDR2 YFSETQ. There are 16 residues in the CDR3. CDR3 nucleotide sequence: TGCGCCAGCAAGCTTGGTGGGACAGGGGGAAAAGAGACCCAGTACTTC. Translated, it gives CASKLGGTGGKETQYF. Together with reference TRBV5-1 and TRBJ2-5, the CDR3 gives the full variable domain: KAGVTQTPRYLIKTRGQQVTLSCSPISGHRSVSWYQQTPGQGLQFLFEYFSETQRNKGNFPGRFSGRQFSNSRSEMNVSTLELGDSALYLCASKLGGTGGKETQYFGPGTRLLVL.

This clonotype was detected a few times. The gene calls are TRBV6-5 and TRBJ2-1, with D possibly TRBD1 on 5 matching bases. The end of the DNA aligns better with TRBJ2-7, so the J call may be wrong. This CDR3 has 13 amino acids. Germline CDR1 and CDR2: MNHEY and SVGAGI. The CDR3 reads CASSSQAQGGQYF. The CDR3 DNA is TGTGCCAGCAGTTCCCAGGCCCAGGGTGGACAGTACTTC.

The rearrangement links TRBV4-1 to TRBJ2-7; D is undetermined. The CDR3 has 19 amino acids. The germline V and J ends were trimmed by 0 bases and 3 bases, with 24 bases remaining between them. In germline, CDR1 is MGHRA, CDR2 YSYEKL. The CDR3 spells CASSQDRLIAERDFYEQYF. The CDR3 DNA sequence: TGCGCCAGCAGCCAAGATCGTTTAATTGCAGAACGAGACTTCTACGAGCAGTACTTC.

This sequence joins TRBV5-6 and TRBJ2-7, with D perhaps matching TRBD2 (5 bases). This CDR3 has 16 amino acids. From germline, CDR1 is SGHDT and CDR2 YYEEEE. V gave up 2 bases and J gave up 0 bases, with 15 bases separating them. CDR3 sequence reads: CASSFGVGLASYEQYF. CDR3 nucleotides: TGTGCCAGCAGCTTTGGGGTGGGCCTAGCCTCCTACGAGCAGTACTTC. The full variable domain, rest sourced from reference TRBV5-6 and TRBJ2-7, is DAGVTQSPTHLIKTRGQQVTLRCSPKSGHDTVSWYQQALGQGPQFIFQYYEEEERQRGNFPDRFSGHQFPNYSSELNVNALLLGDSALYLCASSFGVGLASYEQYFGPGTRLTVT.

This chain joins TRBV5-1 and TRBJ2-1, with 8 bases lining up with TRBD2. Unmatched junction bases numbered 5, after V lost 3 bases and J lost 6 bases. Germline V gene data show CDR1 as SGHRS and CDR2 as YFSETQ. The CDR3 is 14 residues long. CDR3 in DNA: TGCGCCAGCAGCTGGGCCGGGACTAGCAATGAGCAGTTCTTC. It is translated as CASSWAGTSNEQFF.

This clonotype has a handful of counts. Possible read error: a much larger clone is one base away. The V and J genes are TRBV7-2 and TRBJ2-3; TRBD2 matches 9 bases. Germline V gene data show CDR1 as SGHTA and CDR2 as FQGNSA. The CDR3 has 14 residues. CDR3 amino acids: CASSIAGGTDTQYF. In DNA form, the CDR3 reads TGTGCCAGCAGCATAGCGGGGGGCACAGATACGCAGTATTTT.

V gene TRBV29-1 combines with J gene TRBJ2-7; D assignment may be TRBD1 or TRBD2 (5 bases each). CDR3 length: 12 amino acids. Germline CDR1 is SQVTM and CDR2 is ANQGSEA. Trimming took off 4 bases at V and 9 bases at J, with 16 bases between the two ends. CDR3 DNA: TGCAGCGTTGGGGACGGCTTCTTTGGGCAGTACTTC. Its protein product is CSVGDGFFGQYF.

In this sample, this clonotype turned up a few times. This sequence may be a read error, since a much larger clone differs from it by one base. This chain connects TRBV7-2 to TRBJ2-4; no clear D. Germline loops: CDR1 SGHTA, CDR2 FQGNSA. This CDR3 is built from 16 residues. V lost 3 bases and J 0 bases, leaving 12 bases between the germline ends. Here the CDR3 DNA reads TGTGCCAGCAGCTTCAGCCAGTTCCTAGCCAAAAACATTCAGTACTTC. Translation gives CASSFSQFLAKNIQYF.